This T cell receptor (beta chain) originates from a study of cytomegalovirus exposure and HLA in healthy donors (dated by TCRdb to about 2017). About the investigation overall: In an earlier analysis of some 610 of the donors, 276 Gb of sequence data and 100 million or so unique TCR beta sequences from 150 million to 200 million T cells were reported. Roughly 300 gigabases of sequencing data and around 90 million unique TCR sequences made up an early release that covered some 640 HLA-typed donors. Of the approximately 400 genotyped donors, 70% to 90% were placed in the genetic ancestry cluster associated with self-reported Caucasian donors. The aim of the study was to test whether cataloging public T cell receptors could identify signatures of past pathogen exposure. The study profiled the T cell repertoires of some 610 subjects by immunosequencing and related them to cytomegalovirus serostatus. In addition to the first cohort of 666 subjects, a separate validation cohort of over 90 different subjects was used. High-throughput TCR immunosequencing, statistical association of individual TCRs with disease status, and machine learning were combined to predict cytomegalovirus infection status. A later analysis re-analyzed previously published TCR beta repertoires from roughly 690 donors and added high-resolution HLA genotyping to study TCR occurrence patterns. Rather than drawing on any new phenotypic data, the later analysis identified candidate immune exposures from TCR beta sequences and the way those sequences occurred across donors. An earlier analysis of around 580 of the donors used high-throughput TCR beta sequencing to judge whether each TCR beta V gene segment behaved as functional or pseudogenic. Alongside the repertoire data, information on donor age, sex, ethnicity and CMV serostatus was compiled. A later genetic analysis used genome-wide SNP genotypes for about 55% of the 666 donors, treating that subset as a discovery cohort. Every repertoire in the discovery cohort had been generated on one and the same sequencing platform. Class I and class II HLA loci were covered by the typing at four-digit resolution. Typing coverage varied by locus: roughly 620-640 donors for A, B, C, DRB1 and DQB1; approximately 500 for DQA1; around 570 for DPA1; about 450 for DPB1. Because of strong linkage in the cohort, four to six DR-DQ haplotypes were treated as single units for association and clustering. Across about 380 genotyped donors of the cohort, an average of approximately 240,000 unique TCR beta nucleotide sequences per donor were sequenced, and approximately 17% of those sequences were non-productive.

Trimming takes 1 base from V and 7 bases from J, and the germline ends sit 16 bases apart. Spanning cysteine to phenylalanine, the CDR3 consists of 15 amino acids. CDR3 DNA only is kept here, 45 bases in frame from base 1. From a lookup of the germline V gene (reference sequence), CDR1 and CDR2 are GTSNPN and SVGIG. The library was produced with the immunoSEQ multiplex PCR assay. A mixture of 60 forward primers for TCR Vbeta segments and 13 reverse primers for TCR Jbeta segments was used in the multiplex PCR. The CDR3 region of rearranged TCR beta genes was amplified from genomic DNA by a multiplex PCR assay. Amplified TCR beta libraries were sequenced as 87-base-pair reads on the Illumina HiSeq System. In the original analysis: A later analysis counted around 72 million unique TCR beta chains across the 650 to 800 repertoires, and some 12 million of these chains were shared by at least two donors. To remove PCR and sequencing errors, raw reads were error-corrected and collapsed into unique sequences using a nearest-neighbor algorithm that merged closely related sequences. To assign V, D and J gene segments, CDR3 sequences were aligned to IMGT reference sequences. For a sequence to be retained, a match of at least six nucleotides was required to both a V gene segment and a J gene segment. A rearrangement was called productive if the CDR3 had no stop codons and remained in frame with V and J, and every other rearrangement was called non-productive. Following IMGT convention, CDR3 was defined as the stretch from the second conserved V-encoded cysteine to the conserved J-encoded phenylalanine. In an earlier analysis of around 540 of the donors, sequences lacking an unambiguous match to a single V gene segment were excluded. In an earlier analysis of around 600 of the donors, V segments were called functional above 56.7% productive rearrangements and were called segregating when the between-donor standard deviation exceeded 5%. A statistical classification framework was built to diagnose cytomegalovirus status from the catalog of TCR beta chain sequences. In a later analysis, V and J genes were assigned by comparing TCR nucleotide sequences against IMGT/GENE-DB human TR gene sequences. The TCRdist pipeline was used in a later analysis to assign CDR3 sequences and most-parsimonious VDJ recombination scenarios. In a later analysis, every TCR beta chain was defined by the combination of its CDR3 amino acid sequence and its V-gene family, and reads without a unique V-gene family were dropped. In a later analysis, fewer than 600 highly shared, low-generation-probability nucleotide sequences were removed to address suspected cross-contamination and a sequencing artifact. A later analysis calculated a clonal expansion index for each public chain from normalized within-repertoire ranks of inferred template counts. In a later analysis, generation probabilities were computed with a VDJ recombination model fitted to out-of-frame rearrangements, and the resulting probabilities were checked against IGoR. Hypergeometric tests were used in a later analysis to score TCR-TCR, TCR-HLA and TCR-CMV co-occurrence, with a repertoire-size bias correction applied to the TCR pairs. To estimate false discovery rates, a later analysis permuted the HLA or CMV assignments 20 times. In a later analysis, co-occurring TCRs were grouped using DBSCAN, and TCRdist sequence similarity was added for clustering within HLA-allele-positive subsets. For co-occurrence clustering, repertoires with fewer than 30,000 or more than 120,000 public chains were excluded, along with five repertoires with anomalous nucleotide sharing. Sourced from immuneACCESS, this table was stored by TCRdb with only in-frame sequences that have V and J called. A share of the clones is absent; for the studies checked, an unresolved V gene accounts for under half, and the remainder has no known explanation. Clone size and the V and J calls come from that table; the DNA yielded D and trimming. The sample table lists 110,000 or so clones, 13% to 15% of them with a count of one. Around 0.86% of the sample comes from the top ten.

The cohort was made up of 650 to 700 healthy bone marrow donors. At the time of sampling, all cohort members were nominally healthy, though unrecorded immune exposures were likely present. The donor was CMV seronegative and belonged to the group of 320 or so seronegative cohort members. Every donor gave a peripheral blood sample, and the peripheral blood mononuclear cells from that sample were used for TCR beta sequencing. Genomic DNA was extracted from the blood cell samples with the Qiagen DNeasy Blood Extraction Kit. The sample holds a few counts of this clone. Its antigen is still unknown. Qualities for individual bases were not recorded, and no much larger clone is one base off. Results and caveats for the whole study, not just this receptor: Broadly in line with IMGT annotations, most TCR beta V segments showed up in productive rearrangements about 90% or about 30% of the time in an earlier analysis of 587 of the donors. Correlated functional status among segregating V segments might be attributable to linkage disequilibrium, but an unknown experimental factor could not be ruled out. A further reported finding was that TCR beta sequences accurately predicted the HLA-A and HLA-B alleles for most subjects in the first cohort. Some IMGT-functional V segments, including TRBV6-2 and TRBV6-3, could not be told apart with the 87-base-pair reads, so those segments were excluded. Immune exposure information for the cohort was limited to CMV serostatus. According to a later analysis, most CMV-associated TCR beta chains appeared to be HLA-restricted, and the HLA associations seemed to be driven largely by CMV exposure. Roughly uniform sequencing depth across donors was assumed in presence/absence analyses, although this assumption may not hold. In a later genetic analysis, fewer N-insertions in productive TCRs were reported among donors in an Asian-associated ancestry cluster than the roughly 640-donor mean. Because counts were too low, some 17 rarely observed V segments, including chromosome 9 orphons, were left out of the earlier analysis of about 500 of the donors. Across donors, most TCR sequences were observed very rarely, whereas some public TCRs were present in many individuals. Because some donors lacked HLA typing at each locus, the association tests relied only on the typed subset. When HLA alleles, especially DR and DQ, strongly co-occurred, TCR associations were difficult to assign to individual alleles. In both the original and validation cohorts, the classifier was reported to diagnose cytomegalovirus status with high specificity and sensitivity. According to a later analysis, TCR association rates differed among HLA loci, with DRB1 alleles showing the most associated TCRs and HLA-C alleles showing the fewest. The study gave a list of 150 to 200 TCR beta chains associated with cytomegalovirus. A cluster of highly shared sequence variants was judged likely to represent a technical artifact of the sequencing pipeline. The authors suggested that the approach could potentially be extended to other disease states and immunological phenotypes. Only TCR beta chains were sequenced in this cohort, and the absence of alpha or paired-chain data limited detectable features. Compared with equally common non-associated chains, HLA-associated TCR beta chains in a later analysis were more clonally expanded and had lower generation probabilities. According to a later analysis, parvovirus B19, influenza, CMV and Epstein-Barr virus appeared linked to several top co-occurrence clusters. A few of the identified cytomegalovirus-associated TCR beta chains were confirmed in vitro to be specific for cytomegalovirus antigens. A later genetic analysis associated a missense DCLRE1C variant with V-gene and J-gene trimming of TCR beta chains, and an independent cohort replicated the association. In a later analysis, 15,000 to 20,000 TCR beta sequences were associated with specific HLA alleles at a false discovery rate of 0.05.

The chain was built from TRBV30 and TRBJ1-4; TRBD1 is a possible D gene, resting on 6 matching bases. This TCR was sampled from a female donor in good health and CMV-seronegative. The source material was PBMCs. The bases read TGTGCCTGGAGTGGTCTGGGGGCGGGGGGTGAAAAACTGTTTTTT. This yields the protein CAWSGLGAGGEKLFF.